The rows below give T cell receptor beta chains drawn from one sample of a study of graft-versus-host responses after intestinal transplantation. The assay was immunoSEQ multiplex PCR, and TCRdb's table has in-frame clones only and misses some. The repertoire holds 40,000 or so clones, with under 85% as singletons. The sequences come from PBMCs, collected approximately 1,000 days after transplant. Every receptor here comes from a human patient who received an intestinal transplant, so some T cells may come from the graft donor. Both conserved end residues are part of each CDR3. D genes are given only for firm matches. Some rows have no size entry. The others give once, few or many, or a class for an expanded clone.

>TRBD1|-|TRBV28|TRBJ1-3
TGTGCCAGCAGTCCCAGCGGACAGGGGACCCTCGGTGGAAACACCATATATTTT
CASSPSGQGTLGGNTIYF
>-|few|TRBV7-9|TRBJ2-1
TGTGCCAGCAGCTTAGTAGGGAATGAGCAGTTCTTC
CASSLVGNEQFF
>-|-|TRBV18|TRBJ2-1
TGTGCCAGCTCACTCTCGAAACTAGCTGGGGGCAATGAGCAGTTCTTC
CASSLSKLAGGNEQFF
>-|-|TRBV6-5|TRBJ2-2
TGTGCCAGCAGTTACTCGCCCCGCCCGAACACCGGGGAGCTGTTTTTT
CASSYSPRPNTGELFF
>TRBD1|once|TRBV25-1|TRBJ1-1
TGTGCCAGCAGTGCTGTGGCGGGACAGATCAATCCGTATGAAGCTTTCTTT
CASSAVAGQINPYEAFF
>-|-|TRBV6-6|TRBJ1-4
TGTGCCAGCAGTTTACAGGCGCCGCCGAATGAAAAACTGTTTTTT
CASSLQAPPNEKLFF
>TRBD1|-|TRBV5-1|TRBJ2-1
TGCGCCAGCAGGGGGACAGGGTACAATGAGCAGTTCTTC
CASRGTGYNEQFF
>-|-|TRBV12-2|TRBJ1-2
TGTGCAAGTCGCTTCCACCGGGACAGGGGATACTATGGCTACACCTTC
CASRFHRDRGYYGYTF
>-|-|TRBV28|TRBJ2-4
TGTGCCAGCAGCCCCCCGGACGGCAAAAACATTCAGTACTTC
CASSPPDGKNIQYF
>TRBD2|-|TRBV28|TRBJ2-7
TGTGCCAGCAGGCTACAAGCGGGAGGGCTTCCGGAGCAGTACTTC
CASRLQAGGLPEQYF
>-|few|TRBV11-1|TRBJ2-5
TGTGCCAGCAGCTTAGACGGGGACAAGACCCAGTACTTC
CASSLDGDKTQYF
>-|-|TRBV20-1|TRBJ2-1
TGCAGTCTCGATGAGCAGTTCTTC
CSLDEQFF
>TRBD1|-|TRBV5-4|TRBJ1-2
TGTGCCAGCAGCATACCAGGGGGCTTGGGAGGCTACACCTTC
CASSIPGGLGGYTF
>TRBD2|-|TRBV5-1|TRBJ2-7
TGCGCCAGCAGCTTGAGTGCGGGGGTGGACGAGCAGTACTTC
CASSLSAGVDEQYF
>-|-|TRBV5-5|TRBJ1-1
TGTGCCAGCAGCTTGGCCCTTGCGGGGAACACTGAAGCTTTCTTT
CASSLALAGNTEAFF
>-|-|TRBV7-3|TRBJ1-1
TGTGCCAGCAGCTTCGGGGGAGGGTCTGAAGCTTTCTTT
CASSFGGGSEAFF
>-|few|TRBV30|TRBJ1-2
TGTGCCTGGAGGGGCCTACAGGGAAGTGGCTACACCTTC
CAWRGLQGSGYTF
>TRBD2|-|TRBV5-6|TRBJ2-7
TGTGCCAGCAGCTTGGGTAGCGGGGTTACCTACGAGCAGTACTTC
CASSLGSGVTYEQYF
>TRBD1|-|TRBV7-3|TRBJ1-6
TGTGCCAGCAGCTTAGAAGGGGGCCGAAATTCACCCCTCCACTTT
CASSLEGGRNSPLHF
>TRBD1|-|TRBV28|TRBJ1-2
TGTGCCAGCAGTACAGGGGACTATGGCTACACCTTC
CASSTGDYGYTF
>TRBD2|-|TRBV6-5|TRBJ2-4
TGTGCCAGCAGTTACCCCTCGGGACTAGGGGAAATGGTTCAGTACTTC
CASSYPSGLGEMVQYF
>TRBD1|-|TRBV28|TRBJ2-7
TGTGCCAGCAGTTTTCCCCGGACAGGGGGCTGGTACGAGCAGTACTTC
CASSFPRTGGWYEQYF
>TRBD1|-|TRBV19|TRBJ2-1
TGTGCCAGTAGTACGCAGGGGGCAAATTACAATGAGCAGTTCTTC
CASSTQGANYNEQFF
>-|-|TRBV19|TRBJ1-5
TGTGCCAGTATGATAGGGGGGAGGGGCAATCAGCCCCAGCATTTT
CASMIGGRGNQPQHF
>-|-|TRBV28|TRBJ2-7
TGTGCCAGCAGTTCGTCCCTATACGAGCAGTACTTC
CASSSSLYEQYF
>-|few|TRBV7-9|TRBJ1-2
TGTGCCAGCAGCTTAGCGGAGAGTCCCTACACCTTC
CASSLAESPYTF
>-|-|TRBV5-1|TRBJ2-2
TGCGCCAGCAGCCCCGGACGCACCGGGGAGCTGTTTTTT
CASSPGRTGELFF
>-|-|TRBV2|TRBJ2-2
TGTGCCAGCATGCGGGTTCGTGGGGAGCTGTTTTTT
CASMRVRGELFF
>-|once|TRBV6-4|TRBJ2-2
TGTGCCAGCAGGATGACCACCACCGGGGAGCTGTTTTTT
CASRMTTTGELFF
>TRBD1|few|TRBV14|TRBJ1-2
TGTGCCAGCAGCCACCGGGGACAGGGGGCTTTCTATGGCTACACCTTC
CASSHRGQGAFYGYTF
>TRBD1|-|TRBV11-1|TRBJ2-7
TGTGCCAGCAGCTACTCTTTAGGACAGGGAAGCCACGAGCAGTACTTC
CASSYSLGQGSHEQYF
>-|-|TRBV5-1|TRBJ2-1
TGCGCCAGCAGACATCCCAGCTCCTACAATGAGCAGTTCTTC
CASRHPSSYNEQFF
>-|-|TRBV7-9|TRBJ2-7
TGTGCCAGCAGCTTAGCCCAAACCCGCCTCGAGCAGTACTTC
CASSLAQTRLEQYF
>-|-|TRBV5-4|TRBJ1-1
TGTGCCAGCAGCCCGGGGTTGGGGTTTGAAGCTTTCTTT
CASSPGLGFEAFF
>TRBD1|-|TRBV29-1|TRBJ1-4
TGCAGCGTCGCCCAGGGGGCAACTAATGAAAAACTGTTTTTT
CSVAQGATNEKLFF
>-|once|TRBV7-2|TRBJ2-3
TGTGCCAGCAGCTTAAAGGCGGGTACAGATACGCAGTATTTT
CASSLKAGTDTQYF
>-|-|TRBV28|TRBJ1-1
TGTGCCAGCAGGATCGCCGCCGGTGAGGCAGGGACTGAAGCTTTCTTT
CASRIAAGEAGTEAFF
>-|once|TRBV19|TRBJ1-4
TGTGCCAGTAGTACGGACACCGCAACTAATGAAAAACTGTTTTTT
CASSTDTATNEKLFF
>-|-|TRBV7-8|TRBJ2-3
TGTGCCAGCAGCTTATTAGGGGGAGGGTACACAGATACGCAGTATTTT
CASSLLGGGYTDTQYF
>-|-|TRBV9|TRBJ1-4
TGTGCCAGCAGCCCGACAGCCAGGTTGGGTGAAAAACTGTTTTTT
CASSPTARLGEKLFF
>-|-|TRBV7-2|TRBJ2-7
TGTGCCAGCAGCTTAGAGGTCAGCTACGAGCAGTACTTC
CASSLEVSYEQYF
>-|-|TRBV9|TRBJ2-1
TGTGCCAGCACCCAGGCCCGCAATGAGCAGTTCTTC
CASTQARNEQFF
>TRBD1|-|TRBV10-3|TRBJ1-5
TGTGCCATCTCGGACAGGGAACTCAATAGCAATCAGCCCCAGCATTTT
CAISDRELNSNQPQHF
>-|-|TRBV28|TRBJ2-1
TGTGCCAGCGGTAGGGGTGAGCAGTTCTTC
CASGRGEQFF
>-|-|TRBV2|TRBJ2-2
TGTGCCAGCAGTATCTTGACAGGGAACACCGGGGAGCTGTTTTTT
CASSILTGNTGELFF
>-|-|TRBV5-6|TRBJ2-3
TGTGCCAGCAGCCTGTCTGTATACGGAGATACGCAGTATTTT
CASSLSVYGDTQYF
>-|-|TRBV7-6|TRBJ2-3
TGTGCCAGCAGCTTAGCGCGGGGGACAATCGAGGTAGAGCCCACAGATACGCAGTATTTT
CASSLARGTIEVEPTDTQYF
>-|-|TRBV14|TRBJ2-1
TGTGCCAGCAGCCCGAACCAGCTTGAGCAGTTCTTC
CASSPNQLEQFF
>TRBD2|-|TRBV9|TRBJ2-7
TGTGCCAGCAGCGTAACTAGCGGCTCCTACGAGCAGTACTTC
CASSVTSGSYEQYF
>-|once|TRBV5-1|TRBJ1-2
TGCGCCAGCAGCCCCCTAGACAGCTATGGCTACACCTTC
CASSPLDSYGYTF
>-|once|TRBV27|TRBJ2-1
TGTGCCAGCAGTTTAGGGGGTAACTACAATGAGCAGTTCTTC
CASSLGGNYNEQFF
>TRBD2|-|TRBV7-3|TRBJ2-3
TGTGCCAGCAATCGACTAGCGGGAATGAGGAACGCAGATACGCAGTATTTT
CASNRLAGMRNADTQYF
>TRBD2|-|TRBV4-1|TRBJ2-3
TGCGCCAGCAGGCCCCGGGACGTCGGGGGGGCCACAGATACGCAGTATTTT
CASRPRDVGGATDTQYF
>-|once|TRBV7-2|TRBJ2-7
TGTGCCAGCAGCCGGACCACCTACGAGCAGTACTTC
CASSRTTYEQYF
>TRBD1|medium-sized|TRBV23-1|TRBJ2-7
TGCGCCAGCAGCCAACCCAGACAGGGCAAGCGGTACGAGCAGTACTTC
CASSQPRQGKRYEQYF